This TCR beta chain was recovered during a study of CD8+CD57+ T cells in acquired aplastic anemia. Looking at the study overall: Sorted CD4+ and CD8+ cells gave an average of roughly 3.2 ug of DNA. Reads per healthy sample averaged around 10 million (CD4+) and under 13 million (CD8+). Study conclusions and caveats: Researchers reported that CD8+ Simpson's diversity was not significantly different in patients versus controls. There were 25 to 30 CD8+ CDR3 sequences that occurred in both patients and controls.

With 4 bases removed from V and 3 bases from J, the gap between germline ends came to 25 bases. The germline V gene has CDR1 MGHRA and CDR2 YSYEKL. The CDR3 runs to 19 residues. The template for TCR beta VDJ and CDR3 sequence profiling was genomic DNA. TCRdb analysed the reads with MiXCR anew, one entry per CDR3 protein. The table lists roughly 180,000 distinct CDR3 sequences, under 55% of them singletons. This clonotype was counted a few times. Its antigen is unidentified. The V call is TRBV4-1, the J call TRBJ1-5; maybe TRBD1 (6 bases). The sequencing input was sorted CD4+, CD8+, or CD8+CD57+ T cells (not recorded which) from PBMCs. The TCR comes from a human donor in good health. CDR3 nucleotide sequence: TGCGCCAGCAGCCCCCGGGAAATGAGCAGGGGCGATTTCAATCAGCCCCAGCATTTT. As protein: CASSPREMSRGDFNQPQHF.